This entry concerns a single T cell receptor beta chain. The target antigen is unknown. These data are taken from a study of CD8 T cells in ankylosing spondylitis. Molecular-barcoded quantitative 5'-RACE produced these TCR beta libraries. In TCRdb, the 5' RACE reads were re-called with MiXCR into one record per CDR3 protein. The sample comprises some 180,000 distinct CDR3 sequences, 18% of which are singletons, and roughly 4.5% rests with the top ten. Germline CDR1 MDHEN, CDR2 SYDVKM. CDR3 length equals 17 residues. The J segment lost 8 bases and the V segment lost 5 bases, leaving 10 bases of the junction unmatched. Study findings and constraints: Previously reported in reactive arthritis synovial fluid and blood were some of the motif variants.

The gene calls are TRBV28 and TRBJ2-1, with 15 positions matching TRBD2. The sequence was obtained from a male donor aged 5-29 years with ankylosing spondylitis or in good health (not recorded which). Material for sequencing was blood, either unsorted or a sorted T cell fraction (not recorded which). CDR3 in amino acids: CASSRTSGRAYRDEQFF. The CDR3, as DNA: TGTGCCAGCAGTCGGACTAGCGGGAGGGCCTATCGGGATGAGCAGTTCTTC.